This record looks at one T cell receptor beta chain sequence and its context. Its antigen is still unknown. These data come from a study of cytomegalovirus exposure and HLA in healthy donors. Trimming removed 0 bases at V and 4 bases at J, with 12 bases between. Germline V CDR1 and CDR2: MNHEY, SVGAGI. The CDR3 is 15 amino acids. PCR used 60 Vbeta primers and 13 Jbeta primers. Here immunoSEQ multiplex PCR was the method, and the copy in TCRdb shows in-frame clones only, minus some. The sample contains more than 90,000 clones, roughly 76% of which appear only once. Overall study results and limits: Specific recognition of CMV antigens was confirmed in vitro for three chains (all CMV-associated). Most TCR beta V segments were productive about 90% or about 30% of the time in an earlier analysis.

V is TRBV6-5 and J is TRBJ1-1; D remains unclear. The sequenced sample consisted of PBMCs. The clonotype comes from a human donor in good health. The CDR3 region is CASSYSKLPGTEAFF. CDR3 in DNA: TGTGCCAGCAGTTACTCGAAGCTACCGGGCACTGAAGCTTTCTTT.